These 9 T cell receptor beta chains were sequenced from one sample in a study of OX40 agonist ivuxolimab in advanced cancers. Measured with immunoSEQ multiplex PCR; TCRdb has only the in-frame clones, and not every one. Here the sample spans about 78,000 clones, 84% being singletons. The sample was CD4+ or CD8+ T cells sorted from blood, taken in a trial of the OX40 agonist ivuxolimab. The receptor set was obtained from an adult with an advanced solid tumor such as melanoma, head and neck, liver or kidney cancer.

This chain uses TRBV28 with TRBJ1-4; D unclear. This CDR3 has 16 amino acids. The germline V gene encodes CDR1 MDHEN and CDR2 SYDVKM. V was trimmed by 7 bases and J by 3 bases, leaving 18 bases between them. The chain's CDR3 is CASTTRRFGANEKLFF. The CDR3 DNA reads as TGTGCCAGCACTACGCGGAGGTTTGGCGCTAATGAAAAACTGTTTTTT.

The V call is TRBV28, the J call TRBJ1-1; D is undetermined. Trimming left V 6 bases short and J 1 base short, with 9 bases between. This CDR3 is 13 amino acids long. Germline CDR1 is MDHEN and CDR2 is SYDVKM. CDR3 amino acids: CASSAHSNTEAFF. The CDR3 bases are TGTGCCAGCAGCGCTCACTCGAACACTGAAGCTTTCTTT.

The CDR3: CASSLSVASLNEQFF. CDR3 nucleotides: TGTGCCAGCAGCTTATCCGTGGCTTCCCTAAATGAGCAGTTCTTC. The chain carries TRBV11-2 and TRBJ2-1; D not certain. The CDR3 runs to 15 residues. From germline, CDR1 is SGHAT and CDR2 FQNNGV. Trimming stripped 2 bases from V and 7 bases from J, with 15 bases between. The complete variable domain, with remaining parts taken from reference TRBV11-2 and TRBJ2-1, reads EAGVAQSPRYKIIEKRQSVAFWCNPISGHATLYWYQQILGQGPKLLIQFQNNGVVDDSQLPKDRFSAERLKGVDSTLKIQPAKLEDSAVYLCASSLSVASLNEQFFGPGTRLTVL.

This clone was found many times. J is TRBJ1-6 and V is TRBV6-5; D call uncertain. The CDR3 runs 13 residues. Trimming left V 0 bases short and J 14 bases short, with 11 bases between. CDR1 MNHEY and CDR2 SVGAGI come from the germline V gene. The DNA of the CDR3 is TGTGCCAGCAGTTACTCGTCCGCGCGAACCCTCCACTTT. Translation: CASSYSSARTLHF.

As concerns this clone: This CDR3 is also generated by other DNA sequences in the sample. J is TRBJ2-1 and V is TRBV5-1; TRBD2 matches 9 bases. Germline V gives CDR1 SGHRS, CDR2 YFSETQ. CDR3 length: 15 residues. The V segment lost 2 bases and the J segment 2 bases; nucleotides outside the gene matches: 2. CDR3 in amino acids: CASSFIAGAYNEQFF. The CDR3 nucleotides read TGCGCCAGCAGCTTCATAGCGGGAGCCTACAATGAGCAGTTCTTC.

Here the CDR3 reads CASSPDRGGGYTF. For the CDR3, the DNA is TGTGCCAGCAGTCCAGACAGGGGTGGTGGCTACACCTTC. The gene calls are TRBV6-5 and TRBJ1-2; TRBD1 aligns across 8 bases. The ends lost 5 bases at V and 7 bases at J; junction bases unmatched: 6. The V gene's germline CDR1 is MNHEY and CDR2 SVGAGI. The CDR3 totals 13 residues.

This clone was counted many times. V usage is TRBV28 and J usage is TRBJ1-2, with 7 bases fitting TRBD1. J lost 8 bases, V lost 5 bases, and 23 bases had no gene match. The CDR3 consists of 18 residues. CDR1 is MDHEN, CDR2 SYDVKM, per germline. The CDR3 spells CASSPSGGSQHLWRGYTF. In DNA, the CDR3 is TGTGCCAGCAGTCCCTCAGGGGGGAGTCAGCACCTATGGAGAGGCTACACCTTC.

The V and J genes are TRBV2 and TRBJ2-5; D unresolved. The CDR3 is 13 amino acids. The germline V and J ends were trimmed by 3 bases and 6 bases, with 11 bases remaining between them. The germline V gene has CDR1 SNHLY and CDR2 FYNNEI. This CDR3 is CASSDSRDKTQYF. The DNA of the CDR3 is TGTGCCAGCAGTGACTCTCGAGATAAGACCCAGTACTTC.

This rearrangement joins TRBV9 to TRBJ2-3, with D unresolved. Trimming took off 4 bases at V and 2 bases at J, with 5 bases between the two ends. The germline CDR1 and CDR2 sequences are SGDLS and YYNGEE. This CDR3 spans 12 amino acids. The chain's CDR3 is CASSTYTDTQYF. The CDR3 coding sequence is TGTGCCAGCAGCACCTACACAGATACGCAGTATTTT.